The source of this TCR beta chain is a study of cytomegalovirus exposure and HLA in healthy donors. Regarding this clone: Its antigen remains unknown.

Assay used: immunoSEQ multiplex PCR; TCRdb lists only in-frame clones, some missing. The sample contains some 290,000 clones, approximately 85% of which appear only once. Findings and limits, study-wide: Despite most TCR sequences being rare, some public TCRs occurred in many donors. The authors confirmed in vitro that three CMV-associated chains were specific for CMV antigens. First-cohort TCR clusters tended to co-occur in the 90 to 150 validation repertoires, a later analysis found.

Trimming shortened V by 4 bases and J by 3 bases, and 12 bases separated the two germline ends. Germline V lookup: CDR1 MGHRA, CDR2 YSYEKL. This CDR3 is built from 15 residues. The sequenced material came from PBMCs. The rearrangement joins TRBV4-1 to TRBJ2-2, with D perhaps matching TRBD1 (5 bases). The source of this sequence is a man aged 25-40 years in good health and CMV-seronegative. The CDR3 nucleotides read TGCGCCAGCAGCCTCCCGCAGGGTTACACCGGGGAGCTGTTTTTT. Translation gives CASSLPQGYTGELFF.